The clone carrying this T cell receptor beta chain has only a few counts. Its antigen is undetermined. The data derive from a study of OX40 agonist ivuxolimab in advanced cancers. Study as a whole: Every 2 weeks, ivuxolimab was infused into the patients intravenously at between 0.01 and 10 mg/kg. One patient with hepatocellular carcinoma and two with cutaneous melanoma, three in all, had partial responses.

Germline V lookup: CDR1 KGHSH, CDR2 LQKENI. With V trimmed by 8 bases and J by 3 bases, 4 bases remained unmatched. CDR3 length: 13 amino acids. Study outcomes and limitations: At doses 0.1 to 3.0 mg/kg, CD4+ and CD8+ clones expanded.

Sequenced by immunoSEQ multiplex PCR; TCRdb stores in-frame clones only, minus some. The table includes around 65,000 clones, roughly nine tenths detected once. The clonotype originates from an adult with an advanced solid tumor such as melanoma, head and neck, liver or kidney cancer. This specimen was CD4+ or CD8+ T cells sorted from blood, taken in a trial of the OX40 agonist ivuxolimab. The chain couples TRBV18 to TRBJ1-1, with TRBD1 identical over 9 bases. The CDR3 DNA follows: TGTGCCAGCGGACAGGGGATGTACACTGAAGCTTTCTTT. This sequence encodes CASGQGMYTEAFF.